A selection of T cell receptor beta chains follows, all from one sample in a study of graft-versus-host responses after intestinal transplantation. Some clones are missing from TCRdb's copy, which holds only in-frame ones; the method was immunoSEQ multiplex PCR. The table shows some 10,000 clones, with 29% occurring only once. This specimen consisted of alloreactive CD8+ T cells from a mixed lymphocyte reaction culture, obtained before intestinal transplant. The receptors originated from a human patient who received an intestinal transplant. Each CDR3 is given with its conserved first and last residue. A D gene is named only where the DNA matches it firmly. Rows may omit the clone size; those that give it use once, few, many or a size class.

D gene	clone size	J gene	V gene	CDR3 protein	CDR3 DNA
TRBD2	few	TRBJ2-1	TRBV5-4	CASGPGGPSSYNEQFF	TGTGCCAGCGGTCCGGGGGGTCCAAGCTCCTACAATGAGCAGTTCTTC
NA	NA	TRBJ1-2	TRBV28	CASSLNPGGYTF	TGTGCCAGCAGTTTAAATCCGGGGGGCTACACCTTC
TRBD1	few	TRBJ1-1	TRBV9	CASSVGTGGRTEAFF	TGTGCCAGCAGCGTAGGGACAGGGGGCAGGACTGAAGCTTTCTTT
NA	few	TRBJ2-5	TRBV6-5	CASRTRETQYF	TGTGCCAGCAGGACTCGGGAGACCCAGTACTTC
NA	few	TRBJ2-5	TRBV5-4	CASSLALEETQYF	TGTGCCAGCAGCTTGGCCCTAGAAGAGACCCAGTACTTC
TRBD2	NA	TRBJ2-1	TRBV7-9	CASSPHGTSLGEQFF	TGTGCCAGCAGCCCCCACGGGACTAGCTTGGGTGAGCAGTTCTTC
NA	few	TRBJ2-7	TRBV7-6	CASSLGSGTYYEQYF	TGTGCCAGCAGCTTAGGGAGCGGAACCTATTACGAGCAGTACTTC
TRBD1	NA	TRBJ1-1	TRBV7-3	CASSRTGRTEAFF	TGTGCCAGCAGCCGGACAGGACGAACTGAAGCTTTCTTT
TRBD1	few	TRBJ2-2	TRBV6-6	CASSWGQEAGELFF	TGTGCCAGCAGTTGGGGACAGGAAGCCGGGGAGCTGTTTTTT
NA	few	TRBJ1-1	TRBV10-3	CAITLSGVWGTEAFF	TGTGCCATCACCCTGAGCGGCGTTTGGGGCACTGAAGCTTTCTTT
NA	NA	TRBJ2-7	TRBV6-5	CASSYGARVYEQYF	TGTGCCAGCAGTTACGGGGCCAGGGTCTACGAGCAGTACTTC